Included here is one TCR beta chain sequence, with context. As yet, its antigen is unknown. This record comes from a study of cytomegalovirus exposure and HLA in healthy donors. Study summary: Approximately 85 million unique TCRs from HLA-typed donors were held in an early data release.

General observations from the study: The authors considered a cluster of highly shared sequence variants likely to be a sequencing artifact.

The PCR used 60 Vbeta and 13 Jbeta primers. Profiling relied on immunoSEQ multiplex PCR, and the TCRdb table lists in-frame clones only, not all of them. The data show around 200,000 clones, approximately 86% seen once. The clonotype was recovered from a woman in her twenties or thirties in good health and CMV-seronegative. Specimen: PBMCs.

DNA for the CDR3: TGTGCCAGCAGCTCGGACTGGACCTCCTGGAACTATGGCTACACCTTC. Translating gives CASSSDWTSWNYGYTF. This chain joins TRBV7-9 and TRBJ1-2; no clear D. Germline lookup yields CDR1 SEHNR and CDR2 FQNEAQ (reference sequence). This CDR3 is 16 amino acids long. V lost 4 bases, J lost 2 bases, and 17 bases lay in between.